This T cell receptor (beta chain) was recovered during a study of CD8 T cells in ankylosing spondylitis. TCRdb used MiXCR to reprocess the 5' RACE reads, holding one entry per CDR3 protein. The sample lists more than 150,000 distinct CDR3 sequences, 15% to 20% occurring once. General study points: From matched ankylosing spondylitis synovial fluid, disease-linked clones were reportedly recovered at significantly enriched levels. Reports of some motif variants in reactive arthritis synovial fluid and blood predate this one. Typical of ankylosing spondylitis blood, it appeared, was a TCR beta motif of eight highly homologous variants. Researchers report that disease-linked clones proved CD8+ and relatively rare in peripheral blood.

This clonotype came up many times. The antigen is undetermined. CDR3 length: 12 residues. The germline CDR1 and CDR2 sequences are SEHNR and FQNEAQ (reference sequence). Trimming took 1 base from V and 9 from J, leaving 10 bases between them. Material for sequencing was blood, either unsorted or a sorted T cell fraction (not recorded which). V and J are TRBV7-9 and TRBJ2-7; unclear D gene. The clonotype was recovered from a male donor aged 10 to 35 with ankylosing spondylitis or in good health (not recorded which). The CDR3 protein is CASSLDSVGQYF. The CDR3 DNA follows: TGTGCCAGCAGCTTAGACTCGGTGGGGCAGTACTTC.